These 17 T cell receptor beta chains share one sample of origin, sequenced in a study of shared clonotypes between healthy human individuals. Using immunoSEQ multiplex PCR, the repertoire was profiled, and TCRdb retains in-frame clones only, with some absent. Of some 1 million clones in the sample, approximately 68% were seen once. Specimen: memory CD4+ T cells sorted from blood. Documented subset: CD45RA-negative fraction. The receptors derive from a man in his late teens or twenties in good health.

The CDR3 DNA reads TGTGCCAGCAGCTCCGGACTAGATTACTACGAGCAGTACTTC. Its protein product is CASSSGLDYYEQYF. The V gene is TRBV6-5, the J gene TRBJ2-7; 7 nucleotides line up with TRBD2. The CDR3 is made up of 14 amino acids. Germline V gives CDR1 MNHEY, CDR2 SVGAGI. Germline trimming cut 6 bases from V and 3 bases from J; bases unmatched to any gene: 8.

This chain links TRBV6-5 with TRBJ1-1; 9 bases are a match to TRBD1. The CDR3 has 13 residues. Trimming removed 5 bases from V and 6 bases from J; junction bases left unmatched: 4. Germline assignment: CDR1 MNHEY and CDR2 SVGAGI. In nucleotides, the CDR3 is TGTGCCAGCAGTACTTACAGGGGGCCTGAAGCTTTCTTT. Its protein is CASSTYRGPEAFF.

The rearrangement links TRBV5-6 to TRBJ2-4; 10 bases are shared with TRBD1. CDR3 size: 16 residues. From germline, CDR1 is SGHDT and CDR2 YYEEEE. The J segment lost 3 bases and the V segment lost 3 bases, leaving 6 bases of the junction unmatched. The CDR3 spells CASSYRDRGGKNIQYF. The CDR3 region has the DNA TGTGCCAGCAGCTACCGGGACAGGGGAGGCAAAAACATTCAGTACTTC.

The table lists this clone with a few counts. The rearrangement uses TRBV7-9 and TRBJ2-7; 8 nucleotides match TRBD1. The CDR3 totals 13 residues. Germline V lookup: CDR1 SEHNR, CDR2 FQNEAQ (reference sequence). Germline trimming cut 5 bases from V and 5 bases from J; bases unmatched to any gene: 5. CDR3 sequence (DNA): TGTGCCAGCAGCCTGACAGGGGAAAACGAGCAGTACTTC. It encodes CASSLTGENEQYF.

The CDR3 nucleotides read TGTGCCAGCTCTGCGGGGGCGCGCGATCAGCCCCAGCATTTT. This encodes CASSAGARDQPQHF. This chain uses TRBV18 with TRBJ1-5; D is perhaps TRBD1 (6 bases). V dropped 6 bases and J dropped 5 bases, with 14 bases sitting between them. CDR3 length equals 14 residues. CDR1 is KGHSH, CDR2 LQKENI, per germline. The complete variable domain, with remaining parts taken from reference TRBV18 and TRBJ1-5, reads NAGVMQNPRHLVRRRGQEARLRCSPMKGHSHVYWYRQLPEEGLKFMVYLQKENIIDESGMPKERFSAEFPKEGPSILRIQQVVRGDSAAYFCASSAGARDQPQHFGDGTRLSIL.

V gene TRBV30 combines with J gene TRBJ2-5; D gene unclear. The CDR3 contains 14 residues. Germline lookup yields CDR1 GTSNPN and CDR2 SVGIG (reference sequence). The V end was cut by 1 base, the J end by 6 bases, with 15 bases between. CDR3 DNA: TGTGCCTGGAGTGGCCGAAACATAGGAAAGACCCAGTACTTC. This gives the protein CAWSGRNIGKTQYF.

V usage is TRBV4-3 and J usage is TRBJ2-7, with D perhaps TRBD2 (6 bases). The CDR3 is 15 amino acids. V gave up 1 base and J gave up 6 bases, with 16 bases separating them. Germline V gene sequence: CDR1 LGHNA, CDR2 YSLEER. In DNA form, the CDR3 reads TGCGCCAGCAGCCAAGGGGTTTCGGGGACTGGCGAGCAGTACTTC. It translates to CASSQGVSGTGEQYF.

This chain joins TRBV2 and TRBJ1-1; 7 positions agree with TRBD1. The germline V gene has CDR1 SNHLY and CDR2 FYNNEI. The CDR3 covers 13 residues. After removal of 7 bases from V and 5 bases from J, the junction contained 7 bases not matched to a gene. The CDR3 nucleotides are TGTGCCAGCAAGGGCCAGGGGGGGACTGAAGCTTTCTTT. Translating gives CASKGQGGTEAFF.

At least ten counts were recorded for this clone. This chain's CDR3 is CASSPPGGNTEAFF. CDR3 in DNA: TGTGCCAGCAGCCCGCCGGGGGGGAACACTGAAGCTTTCTTT. The chain joins TRBV7-2 to TRBJ1-1; D possibly corresponds to TRBD1 (5 bases). The CDR3 extends over 14 amino acids. The germline CDR1 and CDR2 sequences are SGHTA and FQGNSA. Trimming stripped 5 bases from V and 1 base from J, with 11 bases between.

This clone was seen ten or more times. V gene TRBV10-3 combines with J gene TRBJ1-5, with D unresolved. Per germline, CDR1 ENHRY and CDR2 SYGVKD. The CDR3 loop spans 12 amino acids. Trimming cost V 10 bases and J 0 bases, with 7 bases left between them. DNA of the CDR3: TGTGCCACTTCAAATAGCAATCAGCCCCAGCATTTT. Protein product: CATSNSNQPQHF.

The J gene is TRBJ2-5, the V gene TRBV7-9; a possible D gene is TRBD1 (5 bases). The CDR3 is made up of 16 amino acids. Looked up from germline, CDR1 is SEHNR and CDR2 is FQNEAQ (reference sequence). V lost 5 bases to trimming and J lost 1 base, with 17 bases between them. The CDR3 is CASSRMLDRGQETQYF. CDR3 nucleotides: TGTGCCAGCAGCCGAATGCTCGATAGGGGCCAAGAGACCCAGTACTTC.

V gene TRBV28 combines with J gene TRBJ2-1, with 7 bases aligning to TRBD2. Germline V CDR1 and CDR2: MDHEN, SYDVKM. This CDR3 contains 15 residues. Trimming removed 4 bases from V and 7 bases from J; junction bases left unmatched: 10. The CDR3 DNA follows: TGTGCCAGCAGTTCCACCGGACTAGTCAATAATGAGCAGTTCTTC. As protein: CASSSTGLVNNEQFF.

V gene TRBV11-2 combines with J gene TRBJ2-4; D uncertain. The V gene's germline CDR1 is SGHAT and CDR2 FQNNGV. V dropped 4 bases and J dropped 9 bases, with 16 bases sitting between them. The CDR3 runs to 14 residues. The CDR3 DNA reads as TGTGCCAGCAGCTCCCACGACCCCACGGCCATTCAGTACTTC. Translating gives CASSSHDPTAIQYF.

The chain couples TRBV6-5 to TRBJ1-1, with D possibly matching TRBD1 (5 bases). The CDR3 extends over 11 amino acids. V lost 8 bases to trimming and J lost 8 bases, with 12 bases between them. CDR1 and CDR2 (germline): MNHEY, SVGAGI. The CDR3 protein is CASHGAAEAFF. In nucleotides, the CDR3 is TGTGCCAGCCATGGGGCAGCCGAAGCTTTCTTT.

The rearrangement joins TRBV6-6 to TRBJ1-1; D call uncertain. The CDR3 consists of 14 residues. V shed 6 bases and J shed 1 base, with 12 bases lying between them. Per germline, CDR1 MNHNY and CDR2 SVGAGI (reference sequence). CDR3 sequence reads: CASRWEGSNTEAFF. The CDR3 DNA reads as TGTGCCAGCAGGTGGGAGGGCTCGAACACTGAAGCTTTCTTT.

The rearrangement links TRBV4-1 to TRBJ1-1, with 7 bases lining up with TRBD1. CDR3 length: 14 residues. CDR1 MGHRA and CDR2 YSYEKL come from the germline V gene. Trimming at V came to 7 bases and at J to 4 bases, leaving 9 bases not matched to a gene. The CDR3 is CASNDRDGITEAFF. DNA of the CDR3: TGCGCCAGCAACGACAGGGACGGAATCACTGAAGCTTTCTTT.

Of note for this clone: Other DNA sequences of this sample code for an identical CDR3. This sequence joins TRBV18 and TRBJ2-3; D unresolved. The germline V gene has CDR1 KGHSH and CDR2 LQKENI. The CDR3 has 13 residues. The V gene lost 2 bases and the J gene lost 0 bases, with 3 bases spanning the gap. As DNA, the CDR3 is TGTGCCAGCTCACCAGGAAGCACAGATACGCAGTATTTT. This sequence encodes CASSPGSTDTQYF.